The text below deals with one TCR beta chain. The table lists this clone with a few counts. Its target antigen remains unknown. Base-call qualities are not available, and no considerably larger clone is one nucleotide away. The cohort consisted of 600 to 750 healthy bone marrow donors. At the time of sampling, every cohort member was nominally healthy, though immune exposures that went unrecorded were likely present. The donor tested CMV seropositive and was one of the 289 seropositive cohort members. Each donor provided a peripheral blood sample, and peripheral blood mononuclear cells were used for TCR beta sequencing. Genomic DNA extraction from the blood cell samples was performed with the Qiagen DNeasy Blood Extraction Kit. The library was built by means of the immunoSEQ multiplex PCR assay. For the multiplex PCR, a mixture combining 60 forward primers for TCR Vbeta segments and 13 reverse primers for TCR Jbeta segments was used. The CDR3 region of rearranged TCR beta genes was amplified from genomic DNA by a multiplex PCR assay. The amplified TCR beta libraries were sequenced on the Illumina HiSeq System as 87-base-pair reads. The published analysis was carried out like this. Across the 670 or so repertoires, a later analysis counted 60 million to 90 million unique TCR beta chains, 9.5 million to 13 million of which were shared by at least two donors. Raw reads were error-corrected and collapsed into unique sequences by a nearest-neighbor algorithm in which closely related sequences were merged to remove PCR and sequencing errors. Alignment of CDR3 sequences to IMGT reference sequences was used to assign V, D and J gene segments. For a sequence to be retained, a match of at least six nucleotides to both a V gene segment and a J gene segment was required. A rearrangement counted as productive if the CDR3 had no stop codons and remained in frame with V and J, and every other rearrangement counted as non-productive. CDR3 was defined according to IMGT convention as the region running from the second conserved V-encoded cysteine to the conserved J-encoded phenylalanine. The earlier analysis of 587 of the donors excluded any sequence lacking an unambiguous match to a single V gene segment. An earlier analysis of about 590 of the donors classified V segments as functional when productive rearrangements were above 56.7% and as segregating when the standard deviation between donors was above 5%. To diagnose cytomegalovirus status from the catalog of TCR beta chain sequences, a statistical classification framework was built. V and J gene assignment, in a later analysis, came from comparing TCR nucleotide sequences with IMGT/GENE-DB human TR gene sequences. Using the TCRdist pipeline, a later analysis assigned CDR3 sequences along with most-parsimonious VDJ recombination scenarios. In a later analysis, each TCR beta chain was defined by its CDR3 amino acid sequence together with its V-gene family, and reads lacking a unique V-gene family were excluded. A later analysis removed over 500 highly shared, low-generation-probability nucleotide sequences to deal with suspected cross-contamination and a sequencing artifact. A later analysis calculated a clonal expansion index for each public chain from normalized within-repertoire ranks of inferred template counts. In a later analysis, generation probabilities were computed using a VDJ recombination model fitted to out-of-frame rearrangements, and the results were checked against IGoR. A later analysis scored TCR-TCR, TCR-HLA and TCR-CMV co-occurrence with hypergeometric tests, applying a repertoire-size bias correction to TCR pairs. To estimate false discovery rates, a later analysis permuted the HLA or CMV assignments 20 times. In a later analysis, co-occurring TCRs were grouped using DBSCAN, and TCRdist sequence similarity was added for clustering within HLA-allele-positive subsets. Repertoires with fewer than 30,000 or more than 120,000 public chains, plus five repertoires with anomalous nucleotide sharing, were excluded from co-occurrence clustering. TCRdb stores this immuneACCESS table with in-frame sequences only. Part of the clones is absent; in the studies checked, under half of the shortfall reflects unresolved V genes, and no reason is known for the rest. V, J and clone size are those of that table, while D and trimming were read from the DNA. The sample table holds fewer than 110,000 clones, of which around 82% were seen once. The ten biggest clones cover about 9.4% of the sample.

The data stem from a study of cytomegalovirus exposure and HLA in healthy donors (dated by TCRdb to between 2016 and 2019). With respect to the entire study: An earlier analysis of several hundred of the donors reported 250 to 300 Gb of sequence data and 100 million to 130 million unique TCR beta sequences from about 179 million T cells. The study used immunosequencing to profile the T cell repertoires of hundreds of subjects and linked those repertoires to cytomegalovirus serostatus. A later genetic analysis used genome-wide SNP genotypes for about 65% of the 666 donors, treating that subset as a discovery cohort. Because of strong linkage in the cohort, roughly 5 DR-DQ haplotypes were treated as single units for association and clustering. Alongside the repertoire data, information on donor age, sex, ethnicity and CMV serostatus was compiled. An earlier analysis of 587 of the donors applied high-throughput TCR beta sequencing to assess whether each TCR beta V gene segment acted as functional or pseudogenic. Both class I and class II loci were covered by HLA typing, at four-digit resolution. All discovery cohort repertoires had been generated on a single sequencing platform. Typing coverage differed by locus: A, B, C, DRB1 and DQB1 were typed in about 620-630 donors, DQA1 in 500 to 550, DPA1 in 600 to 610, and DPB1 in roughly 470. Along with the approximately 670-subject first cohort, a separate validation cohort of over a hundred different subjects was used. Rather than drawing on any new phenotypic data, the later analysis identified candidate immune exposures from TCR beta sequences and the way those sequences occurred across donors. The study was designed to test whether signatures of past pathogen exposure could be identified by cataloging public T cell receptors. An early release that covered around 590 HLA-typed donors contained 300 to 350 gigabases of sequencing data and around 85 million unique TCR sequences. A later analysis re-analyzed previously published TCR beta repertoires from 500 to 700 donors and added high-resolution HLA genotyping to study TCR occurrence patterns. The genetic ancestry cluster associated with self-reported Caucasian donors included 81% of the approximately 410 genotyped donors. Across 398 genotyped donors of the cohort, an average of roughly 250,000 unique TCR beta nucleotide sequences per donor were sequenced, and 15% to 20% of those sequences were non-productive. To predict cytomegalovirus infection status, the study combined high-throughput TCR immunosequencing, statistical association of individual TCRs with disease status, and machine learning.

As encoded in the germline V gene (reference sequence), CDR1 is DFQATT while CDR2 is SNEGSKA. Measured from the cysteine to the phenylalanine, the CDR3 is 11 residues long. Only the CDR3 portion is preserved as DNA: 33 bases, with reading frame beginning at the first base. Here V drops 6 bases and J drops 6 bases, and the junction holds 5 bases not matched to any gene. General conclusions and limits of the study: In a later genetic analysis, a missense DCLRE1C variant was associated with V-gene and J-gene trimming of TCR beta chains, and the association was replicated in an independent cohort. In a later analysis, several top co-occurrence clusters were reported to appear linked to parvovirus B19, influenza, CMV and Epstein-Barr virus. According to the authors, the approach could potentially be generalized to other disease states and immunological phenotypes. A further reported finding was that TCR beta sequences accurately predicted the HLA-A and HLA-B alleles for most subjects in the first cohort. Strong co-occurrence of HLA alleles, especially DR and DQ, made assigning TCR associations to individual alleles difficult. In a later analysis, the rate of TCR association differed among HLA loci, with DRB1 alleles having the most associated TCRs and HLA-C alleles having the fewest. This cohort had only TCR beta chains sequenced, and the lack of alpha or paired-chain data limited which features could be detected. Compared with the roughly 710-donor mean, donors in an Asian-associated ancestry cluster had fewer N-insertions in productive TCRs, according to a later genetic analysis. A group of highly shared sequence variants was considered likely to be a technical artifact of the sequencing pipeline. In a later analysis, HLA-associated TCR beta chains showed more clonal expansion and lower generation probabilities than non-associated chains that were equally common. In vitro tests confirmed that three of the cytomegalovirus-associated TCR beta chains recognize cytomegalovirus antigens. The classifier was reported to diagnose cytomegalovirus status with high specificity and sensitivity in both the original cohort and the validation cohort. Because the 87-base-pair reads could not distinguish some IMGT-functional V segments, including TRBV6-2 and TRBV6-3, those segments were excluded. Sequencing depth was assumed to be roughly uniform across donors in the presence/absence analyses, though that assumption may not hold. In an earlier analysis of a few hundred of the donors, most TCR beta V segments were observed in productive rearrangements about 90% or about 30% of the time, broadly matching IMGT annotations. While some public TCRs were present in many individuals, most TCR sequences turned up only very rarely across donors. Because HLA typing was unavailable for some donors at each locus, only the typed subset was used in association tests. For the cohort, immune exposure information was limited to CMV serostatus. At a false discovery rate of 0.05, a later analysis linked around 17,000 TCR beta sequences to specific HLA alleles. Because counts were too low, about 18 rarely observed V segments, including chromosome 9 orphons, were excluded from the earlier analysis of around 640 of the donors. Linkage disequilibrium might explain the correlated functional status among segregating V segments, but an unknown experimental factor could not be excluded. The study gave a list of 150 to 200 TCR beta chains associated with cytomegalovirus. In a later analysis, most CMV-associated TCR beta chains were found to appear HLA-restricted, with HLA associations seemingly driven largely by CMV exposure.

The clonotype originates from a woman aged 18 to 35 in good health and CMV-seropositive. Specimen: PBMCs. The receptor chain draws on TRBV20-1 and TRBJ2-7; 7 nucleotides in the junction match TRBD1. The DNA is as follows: TGCAGTGCCCAACAGGGGTTCGAGCAGTACTTC. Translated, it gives CSAQQGFEQYF.